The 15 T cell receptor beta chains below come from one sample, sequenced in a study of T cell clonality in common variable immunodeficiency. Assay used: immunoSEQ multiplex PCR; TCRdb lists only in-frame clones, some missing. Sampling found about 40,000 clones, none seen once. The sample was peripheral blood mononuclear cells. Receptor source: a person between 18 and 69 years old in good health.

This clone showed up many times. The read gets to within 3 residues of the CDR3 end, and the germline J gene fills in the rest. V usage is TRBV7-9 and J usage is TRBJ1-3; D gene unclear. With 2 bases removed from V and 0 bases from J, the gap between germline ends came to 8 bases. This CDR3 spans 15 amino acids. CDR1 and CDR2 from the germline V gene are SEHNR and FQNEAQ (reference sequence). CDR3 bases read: TGTGCCAGCAGCTTATCGGGGAACTCTGGAAACACC. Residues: CASSLSGNSGNT. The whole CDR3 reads CASSLSGNSGNTIYF. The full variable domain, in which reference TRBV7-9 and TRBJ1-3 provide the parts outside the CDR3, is DTGVSQNPRHKITKRGQNVTFRCDPISEHNRLYWYRQTLGQGPEFLTYFQNEAQLEKSRLLSDRFSAERPKGSFSTLEIQRTEQGDSAMYLCASSLSGNSGNTIYFGEGSWLTVV.

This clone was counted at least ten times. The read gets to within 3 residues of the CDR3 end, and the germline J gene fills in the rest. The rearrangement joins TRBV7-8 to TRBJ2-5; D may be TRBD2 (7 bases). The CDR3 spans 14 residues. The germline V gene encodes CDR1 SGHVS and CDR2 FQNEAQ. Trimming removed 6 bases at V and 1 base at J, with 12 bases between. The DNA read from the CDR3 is TGTGCCAGCAGAGGGAGGGGGGGCCAAGAGACC. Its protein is CASRGRGGQET. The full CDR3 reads CASRGRGGQETQYF.

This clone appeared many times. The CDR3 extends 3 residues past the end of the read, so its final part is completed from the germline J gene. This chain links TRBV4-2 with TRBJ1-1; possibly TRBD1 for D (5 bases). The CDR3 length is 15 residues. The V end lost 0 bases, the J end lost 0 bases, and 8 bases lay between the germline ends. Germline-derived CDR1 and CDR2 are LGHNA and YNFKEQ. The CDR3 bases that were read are TGTGCCAGCAGCCAAGAACCAGGGATGAACACTGAA. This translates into CASSQEPGMNTE. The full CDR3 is CASSQEPGMNTEAFF.

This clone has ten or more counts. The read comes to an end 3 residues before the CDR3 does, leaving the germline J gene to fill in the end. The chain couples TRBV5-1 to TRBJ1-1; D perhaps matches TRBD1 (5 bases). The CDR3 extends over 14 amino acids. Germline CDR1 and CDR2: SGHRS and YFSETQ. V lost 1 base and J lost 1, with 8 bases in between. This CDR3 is CASSLSGRNTEAFF. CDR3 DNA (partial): TGCGCCAGCAGCTTGTCAGGGAGGAACACTGAA.

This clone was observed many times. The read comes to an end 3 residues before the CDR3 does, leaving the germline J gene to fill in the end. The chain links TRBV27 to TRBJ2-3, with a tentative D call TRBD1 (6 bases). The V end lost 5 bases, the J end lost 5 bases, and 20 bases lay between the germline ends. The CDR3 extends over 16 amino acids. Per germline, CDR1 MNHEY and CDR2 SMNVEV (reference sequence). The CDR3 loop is CASSPSPRDKKDTQYF. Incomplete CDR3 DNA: TGTGCCAGCAGTCCCTCCCCCCGGGACAAAAAAGATACG.

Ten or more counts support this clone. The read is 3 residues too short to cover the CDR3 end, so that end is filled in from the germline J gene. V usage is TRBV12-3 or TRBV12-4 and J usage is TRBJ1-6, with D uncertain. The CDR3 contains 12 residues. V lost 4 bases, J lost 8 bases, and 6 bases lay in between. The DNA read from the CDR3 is TGTGCCAGCAGTTCGGGGTATTCACCC. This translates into CASSSGYSP. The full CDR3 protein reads CASSSGYSPLHF.

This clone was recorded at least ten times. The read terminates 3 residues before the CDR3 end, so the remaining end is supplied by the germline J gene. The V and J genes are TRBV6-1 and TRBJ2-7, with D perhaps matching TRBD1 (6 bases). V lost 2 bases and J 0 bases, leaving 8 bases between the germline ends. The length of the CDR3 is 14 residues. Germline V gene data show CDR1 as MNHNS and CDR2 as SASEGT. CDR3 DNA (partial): TGTGCCAGCAGTGAATGGGACAACTCCTACGAG. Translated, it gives CASSEWDNSYE. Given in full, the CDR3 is CASSEWDNSYEQYF.

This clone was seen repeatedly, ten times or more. The CDR3 loop reads CASSLDLAGDTQYF. The part of the CDR3 DNA that was read is TGTGCCAGCAGCTTGGATCTAGCGGGAGATACG. The V gene is TRBV7-9, the J gene TRBJ2-3, with 8 bases lining up with TRBD2. The read ends 3 residues shy of where the CDR3 ends; the end is completed using the germline J gene. The germline V gene has CDR1 SEHNR and CDR2 FQNEAQ (reference sequence). The CDR3 runs to 14 residues. After removal of 3 bases from V and 5 bases from J, the junction contained 4 bases not matched to a gene.

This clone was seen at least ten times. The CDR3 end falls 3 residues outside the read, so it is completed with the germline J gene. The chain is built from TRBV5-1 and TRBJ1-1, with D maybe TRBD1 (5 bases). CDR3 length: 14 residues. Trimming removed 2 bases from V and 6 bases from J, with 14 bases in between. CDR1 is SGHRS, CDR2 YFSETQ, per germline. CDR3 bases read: TGCGCCAGCAGCTTTGTCATCGGGGGAGCTGAA. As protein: CASSFVIGGAE. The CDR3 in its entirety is CASSFVIGGAEAFF.

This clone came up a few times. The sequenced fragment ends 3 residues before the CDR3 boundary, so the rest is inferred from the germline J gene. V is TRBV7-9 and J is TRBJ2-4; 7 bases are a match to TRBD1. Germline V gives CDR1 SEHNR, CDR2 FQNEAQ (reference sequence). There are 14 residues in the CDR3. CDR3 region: CASSSPGTAYGQYF. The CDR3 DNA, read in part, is TGTGCCAGCAGCTCTCCCGGGACAGCCTATGGT.

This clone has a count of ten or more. The CDR3 DNA, read in part, is TGCAGCGTTGTCGGGGAGGGTCGCGGTGAG. Residues: CSVVGEGRGE. The complete CDR3 reads CSVVGEGRGEQFF. The chain employs TRBV29-1 and TRBJ2-1; TRBD2 matches 7 bases. Read data end 3 residues before the CDR3 end; the end is taken from the germline J gene. Per germline, CDR1 SQVTM and CDR2 ANQGSEA. The CDR3 is 13 amino acids. V was pared by 4 bases and J by 9 bases, with 9 bases of the junction left unmatched.

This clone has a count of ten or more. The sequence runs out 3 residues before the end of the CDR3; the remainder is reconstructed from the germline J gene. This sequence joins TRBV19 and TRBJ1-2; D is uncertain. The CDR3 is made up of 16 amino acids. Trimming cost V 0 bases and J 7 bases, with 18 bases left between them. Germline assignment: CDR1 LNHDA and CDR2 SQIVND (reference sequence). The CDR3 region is CASSIELTTSLSGYTF. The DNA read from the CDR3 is TGTGCCAGTAGTATAGAATTAACGACATCCCTGTCTGGC.

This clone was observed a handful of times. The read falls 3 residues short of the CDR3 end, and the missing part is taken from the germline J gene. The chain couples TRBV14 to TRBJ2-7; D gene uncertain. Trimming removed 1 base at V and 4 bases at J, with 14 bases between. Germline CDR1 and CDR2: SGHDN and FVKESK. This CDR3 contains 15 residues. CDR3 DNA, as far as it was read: TGTGCCAGCAGCCAAGTTGGTCTAGGTTGGTACGAG. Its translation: CASSQVGLGWYE. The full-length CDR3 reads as CASSQVGLGWYEQYF.

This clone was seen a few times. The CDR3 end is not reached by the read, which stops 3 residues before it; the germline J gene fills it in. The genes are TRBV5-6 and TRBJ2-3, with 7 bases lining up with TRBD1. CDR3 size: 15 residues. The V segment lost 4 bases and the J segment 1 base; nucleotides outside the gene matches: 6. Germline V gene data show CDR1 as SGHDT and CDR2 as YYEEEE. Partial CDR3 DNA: TGTGCCAGCAGCCCCGGACAGGCGGGCACAGATACG. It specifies CASSPGQAGTDT. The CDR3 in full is CASSPGQAGTDTQYF.

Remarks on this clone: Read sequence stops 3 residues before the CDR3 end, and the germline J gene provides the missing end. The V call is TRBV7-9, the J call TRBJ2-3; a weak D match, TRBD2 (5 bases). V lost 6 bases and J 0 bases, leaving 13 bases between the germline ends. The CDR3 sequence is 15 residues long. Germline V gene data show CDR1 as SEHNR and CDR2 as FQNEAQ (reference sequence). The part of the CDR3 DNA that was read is TGTGCCAGCAGTTACGGACTGGGTAGCACAGATACG. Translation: CASSYGLGSTDT. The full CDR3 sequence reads CASSYGLGSTDTQYF.